The 2 T cell receptor beta chains reported below all come from one sample, sequenced in a study of control samples from healthy donors and cancer patients. Assay: immunoSEQ multiplex PCR; the TCRdb copy retains only in-frame clones and omits some. There are about 140,000 clones in the sample; roughly 90% occur only once, and approximately 10% lies in the top ten. The sequenced material came from blood. Every receptor here comes from a young man in good health.

The V call is TRBV19, the J call TRBJ2-1, with 10 bases lining up with TRBD2. V lost 4 bases and J lost 1; bases outside the gene matches: 4. The CDR3 has 16 amino acids. CDR1 and CDR2 (germline): LNHDA, SQIVND (reference sequence). The CDR3 protein is CASSNIAGGSYNEQFF. The DNA of the CDR3 is TGTGCCAGTAGTAACATAGCGGGAGGTTCCTACAATGAGCAGTTCTTC. The variable domain in full, completed from reference TRBV19 and TRBJ2-1, reads DGGITQSPKYLFRKEGQNVTLSCEQNLNHDAMYWYRQDPGQGLRLIYYSQIVNDFQKGDIAEGYSVSREKKESFPLTVTSAQKNPTAFYLCASSNIAGGSYNEQFFGPGTRLTVL.

This chain uses TRBV7-2 with TRBJ2-3; D is uncertain. This CDR3 region has 14 residues. Trimming shortened V by 6 bases and J by 0 bases, and 10 bases separated the two germline ends. The V gene's germline CDR1 is SGHTA and CDR2 FQGNSA. The CDR3 spells CASRYRLSTDTQYF. DNA for the CDR3: TGTGCCAGCAGATACCGCCTTAGCACAGATACGCAGTATTTT.